These 25 T cell receptor beta chains originate from one sample sequenced in a study of metastatic and nonmetastatic thyroid tumors. No patient had received any treatment before thyroid surgery. TCRdb re-clonotyped the PCR reads through MiXCR. The repertoire holds about 19,000 clones, with around a third as singletons. Sequenced: tumor tissue. The receptors stem from a male donor with papillary thyroid cancer or a benign thyroid nodule (not recorded which). Some clones in this sample may be carry-over from other donors' samples.

The V call is TRBV5-1, the J call TRBJ2-2; 11 positions agree with TRBD2. With V trimmed by 4 bases and J by 5 bases, 1 base remained unmatched. Germline-derived CDR1 and CDR2 are SGHRS and YFSETQ. The CDR3 covers 14 residues. This CDR3 is CASSRLAGTGELFF. The CDR3 nucleotides read TGCGCCAGCAGCCGACTAGCGGGAACCGGGGAGCTGTTTTTT.

This clone appeared many times. One end of the junction is discordant with germline, which a read error may explain. Other DNA sequences from this sample encode an identical CDR3 as well. The chain carries TRBV14 and TRBJ1-6; D unresolved. CDR3 length: 15 amino acids. Germline CDR1 is SGHDN and CDR2 is FVKESK. CDR3 nucleotide sequence: TGTGCTAGCAGCCCCCGGGGAGACGGTAATTCACCCCTCCACTTT. Translated, it gives CASSPRGDGNSPLHF.

This clone qualifies as medium-sized. The V gene is TRBV6-1, the J gene TRBJ1-1; no firm D call. Deletions cut 4 bases from V and 5 bases from J, with 11 bases between. This CDR3 has 13 amino acids. Germline-derived CDR1 and CDR2 are MNHNS and SASEGT. CDR3 sequence: CASSGEGWTEAFF. The CDR3 nucleotides read TGTGCCAGCAGTGGCGAGGGATGGACTGAAGCTTTCTTT.

This clone has ten or more counts. The chain recombines TRBV20-1 with TRBJ1-2, with 9 bases that match TRBD1. The germline gives CDR1 DFQATT, CDR2 SNEGSKA (reference sequence). This CDR3 contains 14 residues. V dropped 5 bases and J dropped 8; count of bases not matched to a gene: 12. In DNA, the CDR3 is TGCAGTGCTTCACTGACTCGGGACAGGGTAGGCTACACCTTC. It encodes CSASLTRDRVGYTF.

In this sample, this clone turned up a few times. This chain uses TRBV6-1 with TRBJ2-3; D remains unclear. V was trimmed by 11 bases and J by 4 bases, leaving 19 bases between them. CDR1 MNHNS and CDR2 SASEGT come from the germline V gene. There are 14 residues in the CDR3. The CDR3 is CAASPRIGADTQYF. DNA of the CDR3: TGTGCCGCATCGCCGCGGATAGGTGCAGATACGCAGTATTTT.

Within the sample, this clone is medium-sized. This chain links TRBV25-1 with TRBJ1-6; possible D gene TRBD1, 5 bases. V was trimmed by 6 bases and J by 4 bases, leaving 7 bases between them. The CDR3 contains 13 residues. The germline CDR1 and CDR2 sequences are MGHDK and SYGVNS. In DNA, the CDR3 is TGTGCCAGCAGGGGGGAGTATAATTCACCCCTCCACTTT. It translates to CASRGEYNSPLHF.

This clone appeared a few times. CDR3 nucleotide sequence: TGCGCCAGCAGCTTCCTTGGGACAGTGGTCGGGGGAGGGACTGAAGCTTTCTTT. Protein sequence: CASSFLGTVVGGGTEAFF. The gene calls are TRBV5-1 and TRBJ1-1, with TRBD1 matching over 7 bases. The ends lost 2 bases at V and 5 bases at J; junction bases unmatched: 18. The length of the CDR3 is 18 residues. The germline V gene encodes CDR1 SGHRS and CDR2 YFSETQ.

J is TRBJ2-7 and V is TRBV20-1; 9 bases match TRBD1. From germline, CDR1 is DFQATT and CDR2 SNEGSKA (reference sequence). The V segment lost 5 bases and the J segment 4 bases; nucleotides outside the gene matches: 9. CDR3 length equals 14 residues. For the CDR3, the DNA is TGCAGTGCTTATGGACAGGGGAACAAATACGAGCAGTACTTC. Translated: CSAYGQGNKYEQYF.

This clone was counted many times. CDR3 sequence (DNA): TGCAGTGCTAGAGATCCGACTAGAGGGAACTACGAGCAGTACTTC. Translated: CSARDPTRGNYEQYF. The rearrangement uses TRBV20-1 and TRBJ2-7, with TRBD2 as a possible D gene (6 bases). The length of the CDR3 is 15 residues. The germline V gene encodes CDR1 DFQATT and CDR2 SNEGSKA (reference sequence). V was cut by 0 bases and J by 3 bases, with 15 bases left in between.

This clone was observed a handful of times. V gene TRBV6-2 or TRBV6-3 combines with J gene TRBJ1-1; D is undetermined. V gave up 0 bases and J gave up 7 bases, with 12 bases separating them. CDR1 and CDR2 (germline): MNHEY, SVGEGT. This CDR3 is 14 amino acids long. CDR3 DNA: TGTGCCAGCAGTTACTCCGTGACGGCCGTTGAAGCTTTCTTT. It is translated as CASSYSVTAVEAFF.

This clone has just a few counts. The chain uses TRBV6-1 and TRBJ2-7; TRBD1 is a possible D gene (5 bases). The germline V gene has CDR1 MNHNS and CDR2 SASEGT. CDR3 length equals 15 residues. V lost 2 bases, J lost 6 bases, and 17 bases lay in between. CDR3 nucleotide sequence: TGTGCCAGCAGTGAACTCCCCCGATACAGGTGCGAGCAGTACTTC. Translation: CASSELPRYRCEQYF.

This clone occurred many times. V gene TRBV29-1 combines with J gene TRBJ2-7, with D unresolved. The CDR3 sequence is 13 residues long. Deletions cut 4 bases from V and 1 base from J, with 11 bases between. Looked up from germline, CDR1 is SQVTM and CDR2 is ANQGSEA. The CDR3 bases are TGCAGCGTTGTACGGCTAGATTCCTACGAGCAGTACTTC. Residues: CSVVRLDSYEQYF.

By proportion, this clone is medium-sized. Other DNA sequences in the sample encode the same CDR3. The chain couples TRBV24-1 to TRBJ2-1, with TRBD2 matching over 7 bases. V shed 4 bases and J 4 bases; nucleotides not matched to a gene: 6. This CDR3 region has 15 residues. From germline, CDR1 is KGHDR and CDR2 SFDVKD. DNA of the CDR3: TGTGCCACCAGTGACCTGAGCGGGAAATACAATGAGCAGTTCTTC. The encoded protein is CATSDLSGKYNEQFF.

This clone was seen many times. Additional DNA sequences in this sample encode the identical CDR3. This chain uses TRBV5-6 with TRBJ1-1; D not certain. This CDR3 comprises 12 residues. Germline V lookup: CDR1 SGHDT, CDR2 YYEEEE. Trimming removed 2 bases at V and 4 bases at J, with 6 bases between. This CDR3 reads CASSFFGTEAFF. In DNA form, the CDR3 reads TGTGCCAGCAGCTTTTTTGGCACTGAAGCTTTCTTT.

This clone was seen only once. The genes are TRBV20-1 and TRBJ1-2; 7 bases are shared with TRBD1. V was clipped by 1 base and J by 8 bases; unmatched bases: 10. The CDR3 runs to 14 residues. CDR1 and CDR2 (germline): DFQATT, SNEGSKA (reference sequence). The CDR3 reads CSARVDRSIEGYTF. The DNA for the CDR3 is TGCAGTGCTAGAGTGGACAGGTCAATCGAGGGCTACACCTTC.

This clone was counted ten times or more. The V call is TRBV29-1, the J call TRBJ2-5; D perhaps matches TRBD2 (7 bases). Trimming left V 5 bases short and J 6 bases short, with 25 bases between. The CDR3 is made up of 16 amino acids. Germline V gives CDR1 SQVTM, CDR2 ANQGSEA. The CDR3 loop reads CSVLGGGLSQSKTQYF. In DNA form, the CDR3 reads TGCAGCGTTTTGGGGGGGGGCCTTTCTCAATCGAAGACCCAGTACTTC.

The chain employs TRBV18 and TRBJ1-2, with TRBD1 as a possible D gene (5 bases). The CDR3 runs to 15 residues. Per germline, CDR1 KGHSH and CDR2 LQKENI. V was cut by 3 bases and J by 8 bases, with 19 bases left in between. As DNA, the CDR3 is TGTGCCAGCTCACCCGGGACCGGGAGGGCGCGGGGCTACACCTTC. It encodes CASSPGTGRARGYTF.

This clone has at least ten counts. The same CDR3 arises from other DNA sequences in this sample as well. This chain connects TRBV19 to TRBJ2-3; D is perhaps TRBD2 (5 bases). The CDR3 sequence is 13 residues long. Germline CDR1 LNHDA, CDR2 SQIVND (reference sequence). The V and J ends lost 4 bases and 5 bases respectively, with 10 bases between them. The CDR3 nucleotides are TGTGCCAGTAGTACCGGGATGGGAGATACGCAGTATTTT. Its translation: CASSTGMGDTQYF.

For this clone: Without the conserved terminal phenylalanine or tryptophan, this CDR3 likely stems from a read error. No DNA is shown, since the ends of the CDR3 on it are uncertain; the CDR3 is the one TCRdb lists. This chain's CDR3 is CASRRDRANYGYTV. This chain links TRBV27 with TRBJ1-2; whether TRBD1, the table's D call, matches the DNA was not checked. Counting both end residues, the CDR3 totals 14 amino acids. Germline V CDR1 and CDR2: MNHEY, SMNVEV (reference sequence).

As to this clone: The identical CDR3 is also encoded by other nucleotide sequences in the sample. The chain is built from TRBV11-1 and TRBJ1-1; D gene uncertain. The CDR3 has 16 residues. Trimming shortened V by 5 bases and J by 4 bases, and 20 bases separated the two germline ends. Germline CDR1 and CDR2: SGHAT and FQDESV (reference sequence). The CDR3 spells CASSVQNTGWGTEAFF. The CDR3 nucleotides read TGTGCCAGCAGCGTACAGAACACCGGGTGGGGCACTGAAGCTTTCTTT.

This clone was observed at least ten times. The chain employs TRBV29-1 and TRBJ2-5; 7 bases line up with TRBD1. V dropped 6 bases and J dropped 5; count of bases not matched to a gene: 12. Germline V gene sequence: CDR1 SQVTM, CDR2 ANQGSEA. The CDR3 consists of 14 residues. Here the CDR3 DNA reads TGCAGCGTCGCAACACAGGGGATGATTGAGACCCAGTACTTC. Amino acid sequence: CSVATQGMIETQYF.

This chain connects TRBV20-1 to TRBJ2-3; maybe TRBD2 (5 bases). This CDR3 region has 14 residues. V lost 6 bases, J lost 5 bases, and 18 bases lay in between. CDR1 is DFQATT, CDR2 SNEGSKA, per germline (reference sequence). The CDR3 DNA is TGCAGTGCCAGTAGCGCGAGAAGGATAGATACGCAGTATTTT. This translates into CSASSARRIDTQYF.

The V gene is TRBV6-1, the J gene TRBJ1-1; D is perhaps TRBD1 (6 bases). CDR1 MNHNS and CDR2 SASEGT come from the germline V gene. The V end lost 5 bases, the J end lost 4 bases, and 11 bases lay between the germline ends. CDR3 length: 13 residues. In nucleotides, the CDR3 is TGTGCCAGCAGTAAACAGGGAAGCACTGAAGCTTTCTTT. Translating gives CASSKQGSTEAFF.

This clone occurred once. The chain recombines TRBV11-2 with TRBJ1-3; no clear D gene. The CDR3 length is 15 residues. Germline lookup yields CDR1 SGHAT and CDR2 FQNNGV. Trimming shortened V by 1 base and J by 2 bases, and 9 bases separated the two germline ends. The CDR3 spells CASSLAGTAGNTIYF. For the CDR3, the DNA is TGTGCCAGCAGCTTAGCAGGAACAGCTGGAAACACCATATATTTT.

The chain carries TRBV5-1 and TRBJ2-3, with D perhaps TRBD1 (6 bases). The end of the DNA is better explained by TRBJ1-5, so the J call may be wrong. Germline assignment: CDR1 SGHRS and CDR2 YFSETQ. The CDR3 sequence is 15 residues long. CDR3 region: CASSPGLAWTDTQHF. CDR3 nucleotides: TGCGCCAGCAGCCCGGGACTAGCGTGGACAGATACGCAGCATTTT.